The 30 T cell receptor beta chains in this list originate from one sample, sequenced in a study of human T cells and chemical hapten exposure (dated by TCRdb to the early 2020s). Libraries were made using RACE. For sequencing, a NextSeq 500 was employed. The raw public reads went through TCRdb reprocessing: fastp at Q25, MiXCR clone calling, in-frame beta chains kept. A single entry per CDR3 protein holds the most common genes and DNA from its merged rows. For this sample there are tens of thousands of distinct CDR3 sequences; roughly a tenth appear just once. The ten largest account for 2% to 2.5% of the sample. Per the publication, the time point label means: patch test 1, 2 weeks after DPC sensitization. What this sample's treatment or condition label stands for: therapeutic diphenylcyclopropenone sensitization with weekly scalp DPC. The sequencing here drew on whole blood, taken in connection with sensitization to the hapten diphenylcyclopropenone (DPC). These receptors all stem from a man aged 35-49 years with alopecia areata. Some clones in this sample may be carry-over from other donors' samples.

The J gene is TRBJ2-2, the V gene TRBV24-1, with 9 nucleotides matching TRBD1. The germline V gene encodes CDR1 KGHDR and CDR2 SFDVKD. The V segment lost 8 bases and the J segment 0 bases; nucleotides outside the gene matches: 3. The CDR3 consists of 15 residues. For the CDR3, the DNA is TGTGCCACCACAACAGGGGGCCCGAACACCGGGGAGCTGTTTTTT. As protein: CATTTGGPNTGELFF.

This clonotype has at least ten counts. A read error may account for a junction end that differs from germline. The J gene is TRBJ2-5, the V gene TRBV12-3 or TRBV12-4; D could derive from TRBD1 or TRBD2 (7 bases each). CDR3 length equals 14 residues. The CDR3 DNA is TGTGCCAGCAGTCCACGCTCAGGGGGGGAGAACCAGTACTTC. Its protein product is CASSPRSGGENQYF.

This clonotype showed up many times. J is TRBJ1-5 and V is TRBV10-3; 7 bases line up with TRBD1. The V segment lost 2 bases and the J segment 6 bases; nucleotides outside the gene matches: 4. Germline assignment: CDR1 ENHRY and CDR2 SYGVKD. This CDR3 contains 14 residues. The CDR3 sequence is CAISEDAGGQPQHF. CDR3 nucleotide sequence: TGTGCCATCAGTGAGGATGCAGGGGGTCAGCCCCAGCATTTT.

This clonotype was counted a few times. V is TRBV5-1 and J is TRBJ1-4; 7 nucleotides agree with TRBD1. The CDR3 extends over 16 amino acids. After removal of 4 bases from V and 3 bases from J, the junction contained 9 bases not matched to a gene. Germline V gene sequence: CDR1 SGHRS, CDR2 YFSETQ. The CDR3 here is CASSGGIGQANEKLFF. CDR3 DNA sequence: TGCGCCAGCAGCGGGGGGATTGGACAGGCTAATGAAAAACTGTTTTTT.

This clonotype has more than one count but fewer than ten. This rearrangement joins TRBV6-1 to TRBJ2-1; the match to TRBD2 covers 15 bases. V dropped 3 bases and J dropped 10; count of bases not matched to a gene: 7. Germline V gene data show CDR1 as MNHNS and CDR2 as SASEGT. CDR3 length: 16 amino acids. CDR3: CASSDGLAGGPREQFF. CDR3 nucleotide sequence: TGTGCCAGCAGTGACGGACTAGCGGGAGGGCCACGGGAGCAGTTCTTC.

This clonotype was counted a few times. The chain joins TRBV11-2 to TRBJ1-6, with 9 nucleotides matching TRBD1. The CDR3 consists of 14 residues. Germline CDR1 SGHAT, CDR2 FQNNGV. Trimming at V came to 5 bases and at J to 9 bases, leaving 5 bases not matched to a gene. The CDR3 DNA reads TGTGCCAGCAGCCCTGGACAGGGGAGTTCACCCCTCCACTTT. This encodes CASSPGQGSSPLHF.

This clonotype was seen many times. V gene TRBV5-5 combines with J gene TRBJ2-5; no reliable D call. The length of the CDR3 is 15 residues. The V end lost 0 bases, the J end lost 1 base, and 10 bases lay between the germline ends. Germline loops: CDR1 SGHKS, CDR2 YYEKEE (reference sequence). CDR3 residues: CASSLVAGSQETQYF. CDR3 nucleotides: TGTGCCAGCAGCTTGGTAGCCGGGTCCCAAGAGACCCAGTACTTC.

This clonotype showed up just a few times. V gene TRBV28 combines with J gene TRBJ1-2; D might be TRBD1 (5 bases). CDR3 length equals 13 residues. Germline V gene sequence: CDR1 MDHEN, CDR2 SYDVKM. V lost 1 base, J lost 5 bases, and 8 bases lay in between. CDR3 sequence reads: CASSLSDRYGYTF. Written as DNA, the CDR3 is TGTGCCAGCAGTTTATCCGACAGATATGGCTACACCTTC.

This clonotype was observed at least ten times. The V and J genes are TRBV2 and TRBJ1-1, with D unresolved. Per the germline V gene, CDR1 is SNHLY and CDR2 is FYNNEI. Trimming pared 4 bases from V and 2 bases from J, leaving 8 bases between. The length of the CDR3 is 13 residues. The CDR3 DNA is TGTGCCAGCAGTGTTGAGGAAAACACTGAAGCTTTCTTT. It yields the protein CASSVEENTEAFF.

This clonotype was seen only a few times. For the CDR3, the DNA is TGTGCCAGCAGCAAAAACTACCCCGGATCGTTCTTC. It translates to CASSKNYPGSFF. The chain couples TRBV21-1 to TRBJ2-1; TRBD1, the D gene given by the table, was not confirmed from the DNA. TRBV21-1 is described as a pseudogene. The CDR3 is 12 residues long.

This clonotype has ten or more counts. The CDR3 spells CASSFQGVLENIQYF. CDR3 DNA sequence: TGCGCCAGCAGCTTTCAGGGGGTACTCGAAAACATTCAGTACTTC. The V call is TRBV5-1, the J call TRBJ2-4; 7 positions agree with TRBD1. CDR1 SGHRS and CDR2 YFSETQ come from the germline V gene. This CDR3 has 15 residues. With 2 bases clipped from V and 5 bases from J, the junction kept 7 bases outside the gene matches.

This clonotype occurred a few times. This chain links TRBV10-3 with TRBJ2-6; D may be TRBD1 (6 bases). The V and J ends lost 0 bases and 0 bases respectively, with 6 bases between them. The germline CDR1 and CDR2 sequences are ENHRY and SYGVKD. The CDR3 runs 16 residues. The CDR3 region has the DNA TGTGCCATCAGTGAGTCGGGACACTCTGGGGCCAACGTCCTGACTTTC. Residues: CAISESGHSGANVLTF.

This clonotype was seen a handful of times. V and J are TRBV6-2 or TRBV6-3 and TRBJ1-5, with D possibly being TRBD1 (6 bases). V dropped 4 bases and J dropped 2 bases, with 12 bases sitting between them. Germline lookup yields CDR1 MNHEY and CDR2 SVGEGT. This CDR3 is built from 15 residues. The CDR3 region is CASSSQGAGNQPQHF. For the CDR3, the DNA is TGTGCCAGCAGTTCACAGGGTGCCGGCAATCAGCCCCAGCATTTT.

The V and J genes are TRBV12-3 or TRBV12-4 and TRBJ2-1; a possible D gene is TRBD2 (6 bases). This CDR3 has 15 amino acids. V lost 2 bases, J lost 7 bases, and 15 bases lay in between. This chain's CDR3 is CASSLLGTGGNEQFF. The CDR3 DNA is TGTGCCAGCAGTTTACTGGGGACTGGAGGGAATGAGCAGTTCTTC.

The rearrangement joins TRBV7-6 to TRBJ2-1; 10 bases map to TRBD2. Germline CDR1 reads SGHVS; CDR2 reads FNYEAQ. After removal of 5 bases from V and 7 bases from J, the junction contained 8 bases not matched to a gene. This CDR3 is built from 15 residues. CDR3 region: CASSDLAGVSNEQFF. The CDR3 DNA follows: TGTGCCAGCAGCGATCTAGCGGGAGTGTCAAATGAGCAGTTCTTC.

The chain combines TRBV29-1 with TRBJ2-7; TRBD1 aligns across 7 bases. The germline V gene has CDR1 SQVTM and CDR2 ANQGSEA. V lost 1 base to trimming and J lost 1 base; unmatched junction nucleotides: 10. This CDR3 is 16 amino acids long. CDR3 bases: TGCAGCGTTGAAGGGGCCGACAGGGTAGGTTCCTACGAGCAGTACTTC. Its translation: CSVEGADRVGSYEQYF.

This clonotype was seen many times. V usage is TRBV15 and J usage is TRBJ2-7; the match to TRBD2 covers 10 bases. The CDR3 runs 16 residues. CDR1 and CDR2 (germline): LNHNV, YYDKDF (reference sequence). V dropped 0 bases and J dropped 4; count of bases not matched to a gene: 6. The DNA for the CDR3 is TGTGCCACCAGCAGAGATCGCCTAGCGGGAGCTTACGAGCAGTACGTC. Encoded protein: CATSRDRLAGAYEQYV.

This clonotype was counted between two and nine times. V and J are TRBV20-1 and TRBJ2-7; weak D call: TRBD2 (5 bases). V lost 8 bases and J lost 0, with 17 bases in between. The CDR3 spans 14 residues. CDR1 DFQATT and CDR2 SNEGSKA come from the germline V gene (reference sequence). The CDR3 DNA is TGCAGTAGAATAGACGGGAACTACTCCTACGAGCAGTACGTC. It yields the protein CSRIDGNYSYEQYV.

This clonotype appeared a few times. V is TRBV14 and J is TRBJ2-1; D possibly corresponds to TRBD1 (5 bases). With 1 base removed from V and 7 bases from J, the gap between germline ends came to 17 bases. The CDR3 sequence is 16 residues long. The germline V gene encodes CDR1 SGHDN and CDR2 FVKESK. CDR3 protein: CASSQGTRVYQNEQFF. CDR3 coding DNA: TGTGCCAGCAGCCAAGGCACCAGGGTATACCAGAATGAGCAGTTCTTC.

V and J are TRBV7-2 and TRBJ2-7; TRBD1 might be the D (6 bases). Trimming removed 5 bases from V and 5 bases from J, with 13 bases in between. This CDR3 contains 13 residues. CDR1 is SGHTA, CDR2 FQGNSA, per germline. CDR3 DNA: TGTGCCAGCAGCGCTCGTCAGGGGAACGAGCAGTACGTC. Residues: CASSARQGNEQYV.

J is TRBJ2-3 and V is TRBV7-9, with TRBD2 identical over 10 bases. The CDR3 contains 15 residues. Unmatched junction bases numbered 4, after V lost 5 bases and J lost 2 bases. Germline-derived CDR1 and CDR2 are SEHNR and FQNEAQ (reference sequence). This CDR3 is CASSLGTSVTDTQYF. CDR3 coding DNA: TGTGCCAGCAGCCTCGGGACTAGCGTCACAGATACGCAGTATTTT.

Regarding this clonotype: At one end, the junction sequence differs from germline, possibly due to a read error. This sequence joins TRBV7-9 and TRBJ2-3; 12 nucleotides match TRBD1. The CDR3 is 14 amino acids. CDR1 is SEHNR and CDR2 is FQNEAQ in the germline V gene (reference sequence). CDR3 residues: CASTTGTGGSSENF. The CDR3, as DNA: TGTGCCAGTACAACCGGGACAGGGGGCTCAAGTGAGAATTTT.

This clonotype was seen many times. The chain uses TRBV11-2 and TRBJ2-3; 7 bases align to TRBD2. CDR3 size: 16 residues. The trim removed 8 bases at V and 2 bases at J, leaving 13 bases unmatched. Germline-derived CDR1 and CDR2 are SGHAT and FQNNGV. This chain's CDR3 is CASGDLGAGFTDTQYF. The CDR3 DNA is TGTGCCAGCGGGGACTTGGGAGCGGGATTCACAGATACGCAGTATTTT.

The chain couples TRBV6-2 or TRBV6-3 to TRBJ2-2, with 7 bases aligning to TRBD1. Germline loops: CDR1 MNHEY, CDR2 SVGEGT. Trimming took 10 bases from V and 5 from J; bases not matched to a gene: 13. This CDR3 has 15 amino acids. The CDR3 DNA is TGTGCCATCAGAGGGGGCGGGCAGAAGACCGGGGAGCTGTTTTTT. Translating it yields CAIRGGGQKTGELFF.

This rearrangement joins TRBV5-1 to TRBJ2-3, with D perhaps being TRBD1 or TRBD2 (5 bases each). V was shortened by 0 bases and J by 0 bases, with 11 bases between the two germline ends. This CDR3 is built from 16 residues. In germline, CDR1 is SGHRS, CDR2 YFSETQ. CDR3 DNA: TGCGCCAGCAGCTTGGATCGGGGCCTTAGCACAGATACGCAGTATTTT. Translation gives CASSLDRGLSTDTQYF. The entire variable domain, with the rest obtained from reference TRBV5-1 and TRBJ2-3, is as follows: KAGVTQTPRYLIKTRGQQVTLSCSPISGHRSVSWYQQTPGQGLQFLFEYFSETQRNKGNFPGRFSGRQFSNSRSEMNVSTLELGDSALYLCASSLDRGLSTDTQYFGPGTRLTVL.

This clonotype was seen ten or more times. V is TRBV9 and J is TRBJ2-4, with D uncertain. The CDR3 covers 14 residues. CDR1 and CDR2 (germline): SGDLS, YYNGEE. Between the trimmed V and J ends, which lost 2 bases and 6 bases, there was a span of 12 bases. The CDR3 here is CASSVAGNLNIQYF. CDR3 DNA: TGTGCCAGCAGCGTCGCCGGAAACCTAAACATTCAGTACTTC.

The chain combines TRBV7-2 with TRBJ2-5, with TRBD2 matching 9 bases. The trim removed 5 bases at V and 2 bases at J, leaving 12 bases unmatched. This CDR3 contains 17 residues. Germline V gene data show CDR1 as SGHTA and CDR2 as FQGNSA. As DNA, the CDR3 is TGTGCCAGCAGCCCCCGAGGAGCGGGAGGAGTACAAGAGACCCAGTACTTC. Encoded protein: CASSPRGAGGVQETQYF.

This clonotype showed up just a few times. CDR3 amino acids: CASSLVQSTDTQYF. The CDR3 bases are TGTGCCAGCAGTTTAGTCCAGAGCACAGATACGCAGTATTTT. This rearrangement joins TRBV12-3 or TRBV12-4 to TRBJ2-3; the D is unclear. V was pared by 1 base and J by 0 bases, with 5 bases between. CDR3 size: 14 residues.

This clonotype was seen only a few times. The chain employs TRBV18 and TRBJ2-6; no firm D call. This CDR3 is 15 amino acids long. The ends were cut back, 4 bases at V and 0 bases at J, with 7 bases in the middle. The V gene's germline CDR1 is KGHSH and CDR2 LQKENI. The CDR3 loop reads CASSLQDSGANVLTF. CDR3 in DNA: TGTGCCAGCTCACTCCAGGACTCTGGGGCCAACGTCCTGACTTTC.

This clonotype came up many times. The V and J genes are TRBV5-4 and TRBJ1-1; the D gene is possibly TRBD1 (5 bases). The CDR3 covers 14 residues. The germline V gene encodes CDR1 SGHNT and CDR2 YYREEE (reference sequence). The germline V and J ends were trimmed by 1 base and 4 bases, with 11 bases remaining between them. The DNA for the CDR3 is TGTGCCAGCAGCTTGCCGGGACGAATCACTGAAGCTTTCTTT. Translation: CASSLPGRITEAFF.